A selection of T cell receptor beta chains follows, all from one sample in a study of CD8 T cells in ankylosing spondylitis. From the 5' RACE reads, TCRdb called clonotypes with MiXCR, one entry per CDR3 protein. Of about 24,000 distinct CDR3 sequences listed, 13% are singletons. Sequencing input: blood. These receptors originate from a male donor with ankylosing spondylitis or in good health (not recorded which). The CDR3 runs from the conserved cysteine through the conserved F or W. D genes are given only for firm matches. Only part of the rows carry a size: once, few, many, or a class if the clone is expanded.

J gene,clone size,D gene,V gene,CDR3 DNA,CDR3 protein
TRBJ2-7,once,TRBD2,TRBV4-2,TGTGCCAGCAGCCAAGGGACAGGGACTAGCGGCTACGAGCAGTACTTC,CASSQGTGTSGYEQYF
TRBJ2-7,many,NA,TRBV4-3,TGCGCCAGCAGCCAAGGGGCGATGCGTTCCGGGGAAGGCGCCGAGCAGTACTTC,CASSQGAMRSGEGAEQYF
TRBJ2-4,NA,TRBD2,TRBV3-1,TGTGCCAGCAGCGAACACGGGGCTAGCGGGATAAACATTCAGTACTTC,CASSEHGASGINIQYF
TRBJ1-1,NA,TRBD1,TRBV27,TGTGCCAGCAGCCGACCGGGACAGGGAGCTGAAGCTTTCTTT,CASSRPGQGAEAFF
TRBJ1-1,few,TRBD1,TRBV2,TGTGCCAGCACCCGGGACAGGGGGCGGAACACTGAAGCTTTCTTT,CASTRDRGRNTEAFF
TRBJ1-6,few,NA,TRBV7-2,TGTGCCAGCAGCTTAAATTCACCCCTCCACTTT,CASSLNSPLHF
TRBJ1-1,few,NA,TRBV29-1,TGCAGCGTTATCTCGGGGATTGAAGCTTTCTTT,CSVISGIEAFF
TRBJ2-5,many,NA,TRBV12-3/TRBV12-4,TGTGCCAGCAGTTTTACAGGAGAGACCCAGTACTTC,CASSFTGETQYF
TRBJ2-4,many,TRBD2,TRBV7-2,TGTGCCAGCAGCTTAGTCCTCGGGGGGGCCAAAAACATTCAGTACTTC,CASSLVLGGAKNIQYF
TRBJ2-1,few,TRBD2,TRBV7-9,TGTGCCAGCAGCTCCCCTCAACTAGCGGGAGTTTACAATGAGCAGTTCTTC,CASSSPQLAGVYNEQFF
TRBJ2-4,NA,NA,TRBV19,TGTGCCAGTAGTGGTCCGGGAACAGCCAAAAACATTCAGTACTTC,CASSGPGTAKNIQYF
TRBJ2-2,few,TRBD2,TRBV19,TGTGCCAGTAGTATCTCTCAACGTCCGGGACTAGCGTTCCAAAAGGCGAACACCGGGGAGCTGTTTTTT,CASSISQRPGLAFQKANTGELFF
TRBJ1-6,few,NA,TRBV7-9,TGTGCCAGCAGCCCCCGGGTGTCCAATTCACCCCTCCACTTT,CASSPRVSNSPLHF
TRBJ1-6,NA,NA,TRBV11-2,TGTGCCAGCAGCTTAGTTCGGAGGGACGCTCTCCACTTT,CASSLVRRDALHF
TRBJ2-5,many,NA,TRBV6-5,TGTGCCAGCAGCTCCACGACACCACTGGGAGAGACCCAGTACTTC,CASSSTTPLGETQYF
TRBJ2-7,many,NA,TRBV7-9,TGTGCCAGCAGCATACTGCAAGTTGGCGAGCAGTACTTC,CASSILQVGEQYF
TRBJ2-4,many,NA,TRBV7-2,TGTGCCAGCAGCTTAGTAGGGGGGAAGGACATTCAGTACTTC,CASSLVGGKDIQYF
TRBJ2-2,few,TRBD2,TRBV4-3,TGCGCCAGCAGCCAGACGAGCGGGAGCTATATCACCGGGGAGCTGTTTTTT,CASSQTSGSYITGELFF
TRBJ2-1,NA,TRBD1,TRBV9,TGTGCCAGCAGCGTAGATAGGGGGCCAGGTTCCTACAATGAGCAGTTCTTC,CASSVDRGPGSYNEQFF
TRBJ1-1,NA,NA,TRBV12-3/TRBV12-4,TGTGCCAGCAGTTTAAAAGTGGACACTGAAGCTTTCTTT,CASSLKVDTEAFF
TRBJ2-3,few,TRBD2,TRBV10-3,TGTGCCATCAGTGAGTCAAAAGGGGTAGCGGGAGTCGCCGCAGATACGCAGTATTTT,CAISESKGVAGVAADTQYF
TRBJ2-1,many,TRBD1,TRBV19,TGTGCCAGTAGTATGGGACAGGTGATGAGTGAGCAGTTCTTC,CASSMGQVMSEQFF
TRBJ2-7,NA,TRBD1,TRBV20-1,TGCAGTGCGAGGGACAGGGGGAGCTCCTACGAGCAGTACTTC,CSARDRGSSYEQYF
TRBJ2-1,few,TRBD2,TRBV20-1,TGCAGTGCTAGACCTCCGGGACTAGCGGCTGAGCAGTTCTTC,CSARPPGLAAEQFF
TRBJ2-5,few,NA,TRBV12-3/TRBV12-4,TGTGCCAGCAGTTTACGGGGGCGGCAAGAGACCCAGTACTTC,CASSLRGRQETQYF
TRBJ2-2,many,NA,TRBV27,TGTGCCAGCAGCTCAACTAGAAATTCGAACACCGGGGAGCTGTTTTTT,CASSSTRNSNTGELFF
TRBJ1-1,NA,NA,TRBV5-1,TGCGCCAGCAGCTCTGGAGCAGGCCGCATGAACACTGAAGCTTTCTTT,CASSSGAGRMNTEAFF
TRBJ1-3,NA,NA,TRBV7-6,TGTGCCAGCAGCGGGTATCGGGAAAACACCATATATTTT,CASSGYRENTIYF
TRBJ2-5,NA,NA,TRBV6-6,TGTGCCAGCAAAGGGGGACGAATCAATGTGGAGACCCAGTACTTC,CASKGGRINVETQYF
TRBJ1-4,NA,TRBD1,TRBV29-1,TGCAGCGGCAGACAGGGGGCAACTGAAAAACTGTTTTTT,CSGRQGATEKLFF
TRBJ2-3,few,NA,TRBV12-3/TRBV12-4,TGTGCCAGCAGTTCGGGCCTTTACACAGATACGCAGTATTTT,CASSSGLYTDTQYF
TRBJ2-1,many,TRBD2,TRBV3-1,TGTGCCAGCCGCAGGCTAGCGGACAATGAGCAGTTCTTC,CASRRLADNEQFF
TRBJ2-3,many,NA,TRBV10-3,TGTGCCATCAGTGACCTAGATACGCAGTATTTT,CAISDLDTQYF
TRBJ2-2,many,TRBD1,TRBV6-5,TGTGCCAGCAGAATAGGGGGCCGAACCGGGGAGCTGTTTTTT,CASRIGGRTGELFF
TRBJ1-1,medium-sized,NA,TRBV15,TGTGCCACCAGCAGAGATTCGGGGGGTATCGCTGAAGCTTTCTTT,CATSRDSGGIAEAFF
TRBJ2-7,many,TRBD2,TRBV29-1,TGCAGCGTTTCCAACCGGGAAGCGGGAGTCTACGAGCAGTACTTC,CSVSNREAGVYEQYF